What follows are 19 T cell receptor beta chains derived from one specimen sequenced in a study of T cell responses to AZD1222 COVID-19 vaccine. Some clones are missing from TCRdb's copy, which holds only in-frame ones; the method was immunoSEQ multiplex PCR. The sample holds about 140,000 clones, 80% to 95% seen once. Here the sequenced sample was peripheral blood, taken 28 days after the second AZD1222 dose. The source is an adult who received the AZD1222 COVID-19 vaccine.

The chain couples TRBV6-7 to TRBJ2-7; 9 nucleotides align to TRBD1. TRBV6-7 is annotated as an ORF whose role is uncertain. CDR3 length: 13 amino acids. J was trimmed by 5 bases and V by 9 bases; bases with no gene match: 8. The CDR3 nucleotides are TGTGCCAGTCCCGGGACAGGGTTCAACGAGCAGTACTTC. Amino acids: CASPGTGFNEQYF.

CDR3 loop: CASSRVLARDRVTNTEAFF. The CDR3 DNA is TGTGCCAGCAGCCGCGTGCTTGCGAGGGACAGGGTGACGAACACTGAAGCTTTCTTT. V gene TRBV3-1 (or the pseudogene TRBV3-2) combines with J gene TRBJ1-1, with 9 positions matching TRBD1. The CDR3 consists of 19 residues. The V segment lost 4 bases and the J segment 1 base; nucleotides outside the gene matches: 16. Germline values: CDR1 LGHDT, CDR2 YNNKEL (reference sequence).

This clone has just one count. The rearrangement joins TRBV7-3 to TRBJ2-3; D ambiguous. The ends were cut back, 2 bases at V and 2 bases at J, with 5 bases in the middle. The CDR3 consists of 13 residues. Germline values: CDR1 SGHTA, CDR2 FQGTGA. CDR3 amino acids: CASSLFNTDTQYF. The CDR3 bases are TGTGCCAGCAGCTTATTTAACACAGATACGCAGTATTTT. Looking up the rest from reference TRBV7-3 and TRBJ2-3 gives the full variable domain: GAGVSQTPSNKVTEKGKYVELRCDPISGHTALYWYRQSLGQGPEFLIYFQGTGAADDSGLPNDRFFAVRPEGSVSTLKIQRTERGDSAVYLCASSLFNTDTQYFGPGTRLTVL.

The V gene is TRBV4-3, the J gene TRBJ2-2; 7 bases are shared with TRBD1. The CDR3 loop spans 16 amino acids. The V and J ends lost 0 bases and 3 bases, in that order; junction bases with no gene match: 4. The germline gives CDR1 LGHNA, CDR2 YSLEER. The DNA for the CDR3 is TGCGCCAGCAGCCAAGAGGCCCAGGGGGACACCGGGGAGCTGTTTTTT. Translated: CASSQEAQGDTGELFF.

The CDR3 DNA reads TGCAGCGTTGGACGGACAGCTGGCTACACCTTC. Encoded protein: CSVGRTAGYTF. This chain links TRBV29-1 with TRBJ1-2; D is perhaps TRBD1 (6 bases). This CDR3 has 11 amino acids. Germline CDR1 SQVTM, CDR2 ANQGSEA. Trimming took off 4 bases at V and 7 bases at J, with 10 bases between the two ends.

The CDR3 DNA is TGCGCCAGCAGCTTGGCCTTAGCGGGATATCCCGGGGAGCTGTTTTTT. Amino acids: CASSLALAGYPGELFF. The chain uses TRBV5-1 and TRBJ2-2; 8 nucleotides align to TRBD2. Trimming cost V 0 bases and J 6 bases; bases outside gene matches: 7. CDR3 length: 16 amino acids. Germline assignment: CDR1 SGHRS and CDR2 YFSETQ.

This chain links TRBV3-1 (or the pseudogene TRBV3-2) with TRBJ1-1, with 7 bases fitting TRBD1. The CDR3 sequence is 15 residues long. CDR1 is LGHDT, CDR2 YNNKEL, per germline (reference sequence). With 1 base clipped from V and 0 bases from J, the junction kept 2 bases outside the gene matches. CDR3: CASSQGQGMNTEAFF. The CDR3 DNA follows: TGTGCCAGCAGCCAAGGACAGGGAATGAACACTGAAGCTTTCTTT.

In its sample, this clone was seen a few times. J is TRBJ1-6 and V is TRBV19, with 8 bases lining up with TRBD1. This CDR3 spans 20 amino acids. Trimming took 6 bases from V and 4 from J; bases not matched to a gene: 20. CDR1 is LNHDA and CDR2 is SQIVND in the germline V gene (reference sequence). The CDR3 region has the DNA TGTGCCAGTAGCCGAAAAATCACCGGGACAGGAGCCGAGTATAATTCACCCCTCCACTTT. This sequence encodes CASSRKITGTGAEYNSPLHF.

The J gene is TRBJ2-7, the V gene TRBV6-2 or TRBV6-3; 14 nucleotides line up with TRBD2. This CDR3 spans 14 amino acids. V gave up 2 bases and J gave up 13 bases; unmatched junction bases: 7. Germline-derived CDR1 and CDR2 are MNHEY and SVGEGT. CDR3 amino acids: CASSYLGLAGVQYF. Written as DNA, the CDR3 is TGTGCCAGCAGTTACCTGGGACTAGCGGGAGTGCAATACTTC.

The rearrangement joins TRBV19 to TRBJ2-5; TRBD2 aligns across 10 bases. Unmatched junction bases numbered 8, after V lost 3 bases and J lost 1 base. Per the germline V gene, CDR1 is LNHDA and CDR2 is SQIVND (reference sequence). CDR3 length equals 17 residues. The CDR3 sequence is CASSIGSLAGSQETQYF. In DNA, the CDR3 is TGTGCCAGTAGTATCGGTTCACTAGCGGGATCCCAAGAGACCCAGTACTTC.

The chain couples TRBV14 to TRBJ1-3, with 7 bases aligning to TRBD1. V dropped 5 bases and J dropped 2; count of bases not matched to a gene: 9. Germline values: CDR1 SGHDN, CDR2 FVKESK. The CDR3 is made up of 16 amino acids. In DNA form, the CDR3 reads TGTGCCAGCAGCGCGACAGGGAAGGTAGCTGGAAACACCATATATTTT. This encodes CASSATGKVAGNTIYF. Filled out from reference TRBV14 and TRBJ1-3, the complete variable domain reads EAGVTQFPSHSVIEKGQTVTLRCDPISGHDNLYWYRRVMGKEIKFLLHFVKESKQDESGMPNNRFLAERTGGTYSTLKVQPAELEDSGVYFCASSATGKVAGNTIYFGEGSWLTVV.

The chain couples TRBV5-4 to TRBJ2-6, with D unclear. The germline V gene has CDR1 SGHNT and CDR2 YYREEE (reference sequence). The CDR3 loop spans 14 amino acids. Here the CDR3 reads CATSVDPGANVLTF. CDR3 bases: TGTGCTACCTCGGTGGACCCTGGGGCCAACGTCCTGACTTTC.

CDR3 amino acids: CATSRPTGGAEDSNQPQHF. CDR3 nucleotide sequence: TGTGCCACCAGCAGACCGACAGGGGGCGCCGAGGATAGCAATCAGCCCCAGCATTTT. The chain joins TRBV15 to TRBJ1-5; TRBD1 aligns across 10 bases. There are 19 residues in the CDR3. Germline V gene sequence: CDR1 LNHNV, CDR2 YYDKDF (reference sequence). V lost 2 bases, J lost 0 bases, and 10 bases stayed unmatched.

The chain is built from TRBV7-3 and TRBJ2-2, with 9 bases that match TRBD1. Looked up from germline, CDR1 is SGHTA and CDR2 is FQGTGA. J was trimmed by 1 base and V by 1 base; bases with no gene match: 1. CDR3 length: 16 residues. This CDR3 reads CASSLRDRVNTGELFF. The CDR3 DNA is TGTGCCAGCAGCTTAAGGGACAGGGTGAACACCGGGGAGCTGTTTTTT.

The gene calls are TRBV19 and TRBJ2-7, with D perhaps being TRBD1 or TRBD2 (5 bases each). This CDR3 is built from 14 residues. Looked up from germline, CDR1 is LNHDA and CDR2 is SQIVND (reference sequence). V lost 4 bases and J lost 0, with 10 bases in between. The CDR3 coding sequence is TGTGCCAGTAGTAGGGACGGACACTCCTACGAGCAGTACTTC. Its protein product is CASSRDGHSYEQYF.

The J gene is TRBJ1-5, the V gene TRBV6-2 or TRBV6-3, with D hard to call. The germline V and J ends were trimmed by 2 bases and 4 bases, with 9 bases remaining between them. CDR1 is MNHEY and CDR2 is SVGEGT in the germline V gene. The CDR3 extends over 14 amino acids. The CDR3 bases are TGTGCCAGCAGTTACGCGACATTTAATCAGCCCCAGCATTTT. This translates into CASSYATFNQPQHF.

The chain is built from TRBV4-2 and TRBJ1-5; a weak D match, TRBD1 (5 bases). The CDR3 consists of 13 residues. Germline V gene sequence: CDR1 LGHNA, CDR2 YNFKEQ. With 1 base removed from V and 6 bases from J, the gap between germline ends came to 7 bases. The CDR3 DNA reads as TGTGCCAGCAGCCAAGCCAGGGTTCAGCCCCAGCATTTT. It translates to CASSQARVQPQHF.

The chain uses TRBV10-3 and TRBJ2-7; no reliable D call. Trimming took off 6 bases at V and 4 bases at J, with 16 bases between the two ends. This CDR3 has 14 amino acids. Germline V gene data show CDR1 as ENHRY and CDR2 as SYGVKD. The CDR3 DNA sequence: TGTGCCATCAGGTCGGCTGGACCATCTTACGAGCAGTACTTC. Its protein is CAIRSAGPSYEQYF.

CDR3 DNA: TGTGCCAGCACCCGGGACATACTAACCTACGAGCAGTACTTC. Protein sequence: CASTRDILTYEQYF. V is TRBV28 and J is TRBJ2-7, with TRBD1 as a possible D gene (6 bases). Germline V gives CDR1 MDHEN, CDR2 SYDVKM. V shed 7 bases and J shed 2 bases, with 15 bases lying between them. The CDR3 runs 14 residues.